Below, 24 T cell receptor beta chains from the same sample are listed, as sequenced in a study of blood T cells in healthy people across ages. With a J-beta primer mix and a sample-barcoded 5' primer, a second PCR ran about 6 to 11 cycles. In TCRdb, the 5' RACE reads were re-called with MiXCR into one record per CDR3 protein. The sample lists 700,000 to 800,000 distinct CDR3 sequences, roughly 41% occurring once. The sequencing input was blood. These receptors were taken from an older woman in good health.

The chain is built from TRBV15 and TRBJ2-5; D possibly matches TRBD1 or TRBD2 (6 bases each). The CDR3 has 16 amino acids. The ends were cut back, 1 base at V and 0 bases at J, with 12 bases in the middle. Germline V gene lookup returns CDR1 LNHNV and CDR2 YYDKDF (reference sequence). This CDR3 is CATSRGTGGYQETQYF. The CDR3 nucleotides read TGTGCCACCAGCAGAGGAACCGGGGGCTACCAAGAGACCCAGTACTTC. Drawing the rest from reference TRBV15 and TRBJ2-5, the complete variable domain is DAMVIQNPRYQVTQFGKPVTLSCSQTLNHNVMYWYQQKSSQAPKLLFHYYDKDFNNEADTPDNFQSRRPNTSFCFLDIRSPGLGDTAMYLCATSRGTGGYQETQYFGPGTRLLVL.

A single count supports this clonotype. This sequence joins TRBV7-9 and TRBJ2-7, with TRBD2 matching 9 bases. Per the germline V gene, CDR1 is SEHNR and CDR2 is FQNEAQ (reference sequence). CDR3 length: 15 residues. V was clipped by 1 base and J by 5 bases; unmatched bases: 6. The CDR3 DNA reads as TGTGCCAGCAGCTTAGGAGTAGCGGGAGTCCACGAGCAGTACTTC. Residues: CASSLGVAGVHEQYF.

This sequence joins TRBV7-3 and TRBJ2-1, with a tentative D call TRBD1 (6 bases). Germline V gene data show CDR1 as SGHTA and CDR2 as FQGTGA. V was shortened by 0 bases and J by 8 bases, with 14 bases between the two germline ends. The CDR3 length is 15 residues. CDR3 loop: CASSLTWQGTDEQFF. The CDR3 region has the DNA TGTGCCAGCAGCTTAACTTGGCAGGGGACCGATGAGCAGTTCTTC.

In nucleotides, the CDR3 is TGCAGCTTCTCCGAGGTGCGCACAGATACGCAGTATTTT. It yields the protein CSFSEVRTDTQYF. This rearrangement joins TRBV29-1 to TRBJ2-3; D unclear. CDR3 length: 13 residues. CDR1 SQVTM and CDR2 ANQGSEA come from the germline V gene. The V end lost 8 bases, the J end lost 1 base, and 13 bases lay between the germline ends.

The chain uses TRBV11-1 and TRBJ2-4, with 7 bases aligning to TRBD1. V was pared by 4 bases and J by 13 bases, with 10 bases of the junction left unmatched. The CDR3 length is 13 residues. CDR1 is SGHAT and CDR2 is FQDESV in the germline V gene (reference sequence). Written as DNA, the CDR3 is TGTGCCAGCAGCTCCCAGGGGGTGTACGGGCAGTACTTC. It translates to CASSSQGVYGQYF. Complete variable domain (other parts from reference TRBV11-1 and TRBJ2-4): EAEVAQSPRYKITEKSQAVAFWCDPISGHATLYWYRQILGQGPELLVQFQDESVVDDSQLPKDRFSAERLKGVDSTLKIQPAELGDSAMYLCASSSQGVYGQYFGAGTRLSVL.

The rearrangement uses TRBV20-1 and TRBJ2-4; possible D gene TRBD1, 6 bases. Germline CDR1 and CDR2: DFQATT and SNEGSKA (reference sequence). CDR3 length equals 14 residues. The CDR3 here is CNANQGLAKNIQYF. In DNA, the CDR3 is TGCAATGCAAATCAGGGGCTAGCCAAAAACATTCAGTACTTC.

This clonotype is a singleton in its sample. J is TRBJ2-7 and V is TRBV20-1; D is uncertain. The CDR3 spans 16 residues. Trimming took off 3 bases at V and 5 bases at J, with 23 bases between the two ends. Per the germline V gene, CDR1 is DFQATT and CDR2 is SNEGSKA (reference sequence). The CDR3: CSASRLPTQSNHEQYF. The CDR3 DNA reads as TGCAGTGCTAGTAGGTTACCGACTCAAAGCAACCACGAGCAGTACTTC.

The chain couples TRBV5-1 to TRBJ2-4; D possibly matches TRBD1 or TRBD2 (5 bases each). From germline, CDR1 is SGHRS and CDR2 YFSETQ. The CDR3 length is 13 residues. The ends were cut back, 4 bases at V and 7 bases at J, with 12 bases in the middle. The CDR3 sequence is CASSPGTQNIQYF. The CDR3 nucleotides read TGCGCCAGCAGCCCCGGGACGCAGAACATTCAGTACTTC.

The rearrangement joins TRBV12-3 or TRBV12-4 to TRBJ2-1; TRBD2 agrees at 7 bases. The CDR3 loop spans 14 amino acids. V gave up 7 bases and J gave up 3 bases; unmatched junction bases: 6. CDR3 in DNA: TGTGCCAGCACCCTCCGGGGGGACTACAATGAGCAGTTCTTC. Amino acid sequence: CASTLRGDYNEQFF.

Comments on this clonotype: A single base separates this from a much larger clone, so it may be a read error. This chain connects TRBV20-1 to TRBJ2-1, with 9 bases fitting TRBD1. CDR1 DFQATT and CDR2 SNEGSKA come from the germline V gene (reference sequence). This CDR3 comprises 14 residues. The CDR3 nucleotides read TGCAGTGCTAGAGATACAGGGGGCAAGAATGAGAAGTTCTTC. It specifies CSARDTGGKNEKFF.

The chain uses TRBV5-1 and TRBJ2-5; TRBD1 is a possible D gene (5 bases). V shed 4 bases and J shed 2 bases, with 12 bases lying between them. This CDR3 contains 14 residues. Germline CDR1 is SGHRS and CDR2 is YFSETQ. The CDR3 loop is CASSPIDRQETQYF. DNA of the CDR3: TGCGCCAGCAGCCCAATCGACAGACAAGAGACCCAGTACTTC.

A word on this clonotype: This may be a read error: a much more frequent sequence differs by one nucleotide. The rearrangement uses TRBV6-6 and TRBJ2-5, with TRBD2 matching over 14 bases. The last part of the DNA fits TRBJ2-7 better; the J call may be wrong. There are 17 residues in the CDR3. Looked up from germline, CDR1 is MNHNY and CDR2 is SVGAGI (reference sequence). CDR3 sequence reads: CASSYGGLAGENHEQYF. The DNA for the CDR3 is TGTGCCAGCAGTTACGGGGGACTAGCGGGGGAAAACCACGAGCAGTACTTC.

This clonotype came up a few times. V usage is TRBV20-1 and J usage is TRBJ2-1; D is possibly TRBD1 or TRBD2 (5 bases each). Germline lookup yields CDR1 DFQATT and CDR2 SNEGSKA (reference sequence). The CDR3 extends over 13 amino acids. Written as DNA, the CDR3 is TGCAGCCTTGGGTGGGGACCCTACAATGAGCAGTTCTTC. The encoded protein is CSLGWGPYNEQFF.

This clonotype was seen ten or more times. The chain combines TRBV7-2 with TRBJ2-1; 12 bases are a match to TRBD2. Germline V CDR1 and CDR2: SGHTA, FQGNSA. V was clipped by 5 bases and J by 6 bases; unmatched bases: 14. The CDR3 is 18 amino acids. CDR3 residues: CASSPGTSGLVVRNEQFF. The CDR3 nucleotides are TGTGCCAGCAGCCCCGGGACTAGCGGGCTCGTGGTCCGCAATGAGCAGTTCTTC. The variable domain in full, completed from reference TRBV7-2 and TRBJ2-1, reads GAGVSQSPSNKVTEKGKDVELRCDPISGHTALYWYRQSLGQGLEFLIYFQGNSAPDKSGLPSDRFSAERTGGSVSTLTIQRTQQEDSAVYLCASSPGTSGLVVRNEQFFGPGTRLTVL.

In its sample, this clonotype was seen once. V usage is TRBV29-1 and J usage is TRBJ2-7; 7 bases are a match to TRBD1. The CDR3 is made up of 15 amino acids. The V segment lost 7 bases and the J segment 0 bases; nucleotides outside the gene matches: 12. Germline V lookup: CDR1 SQVTM, CDR2 ANQGSEA. CDR3 in amino acids: CSAWTGETSSYEQYF. CDR3 sequence (DNA): TGCAGCGCTTGGACAGGCGAAACTTCCTCCTACGAGCAGTACTTC.

The rearrangement joins TRBV29-1 to TRBJ2-3; D could derive from TRBD1 or TRBD2 (5 bases each). CDR1 is SQVTM, CDR2 ANQGSEA, per germline. V was shortened by 6 bases and J by 2 bases, with 21 bases between the two germline ends. CDR3 length: 16 residues. CDR3 residues: CSVDTGTQSPTDTQYF. The CDR3 bases are TGCAGCGTGGACACCGGGACCCAGAGCCCCACAGATACGCAGTATTTT.

V is TRBV7-6 and J is TRBJ2-7; either TRBD1 or TRBD2 may fit D (5 bases each). The CDR3 consists of 14 residues. Trimming took 5 bases from V and 0 from J, leaving 11 bases between them. From germline, CDR1 is SGHVS and CDR2 FNYEAQ. The CDR3 protein is CASSEGTVSYEQYF. CDR3 bases: TGTGCCAGCAGCGAAGGGACGGTCTCCTACGAGCAGTACTTC.

This clonotype was recorded once. A much bigger clone sits one base away, suggesting this may be a read error. The chain recombines TRBV29-1 with TRBJ2-1, with 8 bases matching TRBD1. With 8 bases clipped from V and 13 bases from J, the junction kept 16 bases outside the gene matches. In germline, CDR1 is SQVTM, CDR2 ANQGSEA. This CDR3 is 13 amino acids long. The chain's CDR3 is CSYNRGTPETQFF. CDR3 sequence (DNA): TGCAGCTACAACAGGGGGACCCCGGAGACCCAGTTCTTC.

This clonotype appeared a few times. The chain joins TRBV7-9 to TRBJ1-1, with D perhaps matching TRBD1 (6 bases). The CDR3 is 14 residues long. V was trimmed by 8 bases and J by 0 bases, leaving 13 bases between them. Germline CDR1 reads SEHNR; CDR2 reads FQNEAQ (reference sequence). CDR3 in DNA: TGTGCCAGCGGAGAGGACAGACTGAACACTGAAGCTTTCTTT. This encodes CASGEDRLNTEAFF.

The CDR3 sequence: CSATSSGGGYNEQFF. CDR3 DNA: TGCAGTGCCACCTCCAGCGGGGGTGGTTACAATGAGCAGTTCTTC. J is TRBJ2-1 and V is TRBV20-1, with 8 nucleotides matching TRBD2. CDR1 is DFQATT and CDR2 is SNEGSKA in the germline V gene (reference sequence). The CDR3 has 15 residues. With 6 bases clipped from V and 4 bases from J, the junction kept 11 bases outside the gene matches.

The chain combines TRBV5-1 with TRBJ1-4; D may be TRBD1 (5 bases). Germline lookup yields CDR1 SGHRS and CDR2 YFSETQ. The length of the CDR3 is 14 residues. Trimming took off 6 bases at V and 0 bases at J, with 9 bases between the two ends. The CDR3 spells CASTDTSTNEKLFF. In nucleotides, the CDR3 is TGCGCCAGCACGGACACCTCAACTAATGAAAAACTGTTTTTT. The full variable domain, with the rest looked up from reference TRBV5-1 and TRBJ1-4, is KAGVTQTPRYLIKTRGQQVTLSCSPISGHRSVSWYQQTPGQGLQFLFEYFSETQRNKGNFPGRFSGRQFSNSRSEMNVSTLELGDSALYLCASTDTSTNEKLFFGSGTQLSVL.

With regard to this clonotype: A much larger clone is a single base away; this may be a read error. The chain couples TRBV20-1 to TRBJ2-3; TRBD2 matches at 15 bases. The V gene end was trimmed by 3 bases and the J gene end by 8 bases; junction bases not matched to a gene: 9. Per the germline V gene, CDR1 is DFQATT and CDR2 is SNEGSKA (reference sequence). CDR3 length equals 16 residues. The chain's CDR3 is CSASGLAGGIAGTQYF. The CDR3 DNA is TGCAGTGCTAGCGGACTAGCGGGAGGGATAGCAGGTACGCAGTATTTT.

J is TRBJ2-1 and V is TRBV25-1; TRBD1 matches 10 bases. Trimming cost V 11 bases and J 8 bases; bases outside gene matches: 9. CDR1 and CDR2 from the germline V gene are MGHDK and SYGVNS. CDR3 length: 13 amino acids. The CDR3 coding sequence is TGTGCCGGAAAGGGACAGGGGATCGATGAGCAGTTCTTC. It translates to CAGKGQGIDEQFF.

This rearrangement joins TRBV20-1 to TRBJ2-7; TRBD2 might be the D (6 bases). This CDR3 spans 14 amino acids. The V gene lost 6 bases and the J gene lost 6 bases, with 21 bases spanning the gap. Germline V CDR1 and CDR2: DFQATT, SNEGSKA (reference sequence). The chain's CDR3 is CSAPMRRAKGEQYF. The CDR3 nucleotides read TGCAGTGCCCCGATGCGGAGGGCAAAAGGCGAGCAGTACTTC.